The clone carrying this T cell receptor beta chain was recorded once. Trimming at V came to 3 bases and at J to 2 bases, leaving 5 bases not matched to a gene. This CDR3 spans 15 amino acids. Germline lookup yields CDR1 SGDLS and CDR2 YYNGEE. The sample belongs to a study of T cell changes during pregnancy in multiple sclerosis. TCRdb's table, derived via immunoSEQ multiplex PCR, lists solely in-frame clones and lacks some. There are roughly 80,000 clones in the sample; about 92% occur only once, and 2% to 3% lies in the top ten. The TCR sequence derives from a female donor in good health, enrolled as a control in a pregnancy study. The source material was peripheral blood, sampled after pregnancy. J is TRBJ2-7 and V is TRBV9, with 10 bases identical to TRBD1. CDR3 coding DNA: TGTGCCAGCAGCGGGGGACAGGGGAACACCTACGAGCAGTACTTC. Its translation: CASSGGQGNTYEQYF.